The next 17 T cell receptor beta chains were all read from a single sample in a study of long-term antiretroviral therapy in people with HIV. Researchers ran immunoSEQ v3.0 at survey level. Using immunoSEQ multiplex PCR, the repertoire was profiled, and TCRdb retains in-frame clones only, with some absent. The table records 25,000 to 35,000 clones, roughly 90% of them present only once. Source: unsorted PBMCs, taken 1.8 years after starting antiretroviral therapy. The receptors derive from a woman under 30 with HIV.

This chain uses TRBV6-5 with TRBJ2-5, with no clear D. CDR1 and CDR2 (germline): MNHEY, SVGAGI. CDR3 length: 14 amino acids. The V gene lost 4 bases and the J gene lost 0 bases, with 9 bases spanning the gap. CDR3 region: CASSLGIHQETQYF. For the CDR3, the DNA is TGTGCCAGCAGTTTGGGAATCCACCAAGAGACCCAGTACTTC.

This clone was seen more than once but under ten times. The V gene is TRBV18, the J gene TRBJ1-5; no clear D. The CDR3 has 14 residues. In germline, CDR1 is KGHSH, CDR2 LQKENI. The V gene lost 2 bases and the J gene lost 5 bases, with 10 bases spanning the gap. The CDR3 region has the DNA TGTGCCAGCTCACCAGCCAGCTCAGATCAGCCCCAGCATTTT. Translation gives CASSPASSDQPQHF.

V is TRBV7-3 and J is TRBJ1-1, with 7 bases fitting TRBD1. The CDR3 runs 12 residues. V lost 2 bases and J lost 6; bases outside the gene matches: 0. Germline V gene data show CDR1 as SGHTA and CDR2 as FQGTGA. This CDR3 is CASSLDRAEAFF. The CDR3 nucleotides are TGTGCCAGCAGCTTAGACAGGGCTGAAGCTTTCTTT.

By its share, this clone is medium-sized. This chain links TRBV28 with TRBJ2-7; 7 nucleotides match TRBD2. The CDR3 has 14 amino acids. Germline values: CDR1 MDHEN, CDR2 SYDVKM. After removal of 2 bases from V and 7 bases from J, the junction contained 8 bases not matched to a gene. CDR3 DNA sequence: TGTGCCAGCAGTTTAGGGTTCTCGGGACTAGAGCAGTACTTC. Translation: CASSLGFSGLEQYF.

This chain uses TRBV10-3 with TRBJ2-3; D perhaps matches TRBD2 (7 bases). Trimming left V 7 bases short and J 3 bases short, with 14 bases between. This CDR3 is 14 amino acids long. Germline CDR1 ENHRY, CDR2 SYGVKD. This CDR3 reads CAINTGRGTDTQYF. DNA for the CDR3: TGTGCCATCAACACAGGGAGGGGTACAGATACGCAGTATTTT.

This chain uses TRBV7-3 with TRBJ2-2; 9 bases are a match to TRBD1. The CDR3 loop spans 14 amino acids. Trimming at V came to 4 bases and at J to 6 bases, leaving 3 bases not matched to a gene. In germline, CDR1 is SGHTA, CDR2 FQGTGA. The CDR3 nucleotides are TGTGCCAGCAGCTCGCGGACAGGGGCCGGGGAGCTGTTTTTT. As protein: CASSSRTGAGELFF.

This clone has just one count. The chain combines TRBV27 with TRBJ1-2; TRBD1 might be the D (6 bases). CDR1 and CDR2 (germline): MNHEY, SMNVEV (reference sequence). The V end lost 5 bases, the J end lost 3 bases, and 19 bases lay between the germline ends. This CDR3 has 16 residues. CDR3 coding DNA: TGTGCCAGCAGTACGGAACAGGGCCCCACCTACTATGGCTACACCTTC. The encoded protein is CASSTEQGPTYYGYTF.

This sequence joins TRBV2 and TRBJ1-1; D is undetermined. The CDR3 consists of 14 residues. Germline values: CDR1 SNHLY, CDR2 FYNNEI. The ends were cut back, 10 bases at V and 4 bases at J, with 19 bases in the middle. The CDR3 DNA reads as TGTGCCACCGGTGTCCGCGCCGCGGGCACTGAAGCTTTCTTT. Protein: CATGVRAAGTEAFF.

The CDR3 here is CASSFGLGGVWAGELFF. CDR3 sequence (DNA): TGTGCCAGCAGCTTCGGCCTTGGAGGGGTCTGGGCCGGGGAGCTGTTTTTT. The chain recombines TRBV7-3 with TRBJ2-2; TRBD2 is a possible D gene (6 bases). Trimming left V 3 bases short and J 6 bases short, with 20 bases between. Per germline, CDR1 SGHTA and CDR2 FQGTGA. The CDR3 contains 17 residues.

This clone was seen only once. V and J are TRBV2 and TRBJ2-7; 8 bases line up with TRBD1. Unmatched junction bases numbered 4, after V lost 8 bases and J lost 4 bases. The CDR3 loop spans 12 amino acids. The germline V gene has CDR1 SNHLY and CDR2 FYNNEI. The CDR3 DNA reads TGTGCCAGCCGGACAGGGAGGTACGAGCAGTACTTC. Translating it yields CASRTGRYEQYF.

This clone was found a few times. The gene calls are TRBV11-2 and TRBJ2-1; 9 positions agree with TRBD2. V dropped 5 bases and J dropped 0; count of bases not matched to a gene: 5. CDR3 length: 16 residues. The germline V gene has CDR1 SGHAT and CDR2 FQNNGV. CDR3 bases: TGTGCCAGCAGCCATCCGGGACTAGCCTCCTACAATGAGCAGTTCTTC. The encoded protein is CASSHPGLASYNEQFF.

This chain joins TRBV7-9 and TRBJ1-2, with D tentatively TRBD1 (5 bases). V was shortened by 0 bases and J by 4 bases, with 9 bases between the two germline ends. The CDR3 is 14 residues long. Per the germline V gene, CDR1 is SEHNR and CDR2 is FQNEAQ (reference sequence). CDR3 DNA: TGTGCCAGCAGCTTAGCCCCAGGGAGCTATGGCTACACCTTC. This codes for CASSLAPGSYGYTF. The full variable domain, completed using reference TRBV7-9 and TRBJ1-2, is DTGVSQNPRHKITKRGQNVTFRCDPISEHNRLYWYRQTLGQGPEFLTYFQNEAQLEKSRLLSDRFSAERPKGSFSTLEIQRTEQGDSAMYLCASSLAPGSYGYTFGSGTRLTVV.

J is TRBJ1-5 and V is TRBV7-2; D may be TRBD1 (5 bases). The CDR3 is 14 amino acids. Germline V gives CDR1 SGHTA, CDR2 FQGNSA. The V end was cut by 0 bases, the J end by 6 bases, with 9 bases between. DNA of the CDR3: TGTGCCAGCAGCTTAGCACAGGCAGGTCAGCCCCAGCATTTT. Encoded protein: CASSLAQAGQPQHF.

The chain employs TRBV21-1 and TRBJ2-3; TRBD2 reflects the table's D call only, with no check against the DNA. TRBV21-1 is noted as a pseudogene. The CDR3 sequence is 24 residues long. CDR3 DNA: TGTGCCAGCAGCAAGAGGGTCGGGAGACTAGCGGGAATCCATTTATTACCCTGCACAGATACGCAGTATTTT. Amino acids: CASSKRVGRLAGIHLLPCTDTQYF.

The chain carries TRBV11-2 and TRBJ2-7, with D unclear. Trimming pared 4 bases from V and 6 bases from J, leaving 13 bases between. The CDR3 is 13 amino acids. CDR1 is SGHAT and CDR2 is FQNNGV in the germline V gene. CDR3 bases: TGTGCCAGCAGCTGGCGGCTAGTTGGCGAGCAGTACTTC. Protein product: CASSWRLVGEQYF.

The chain has TRBV19 and TRBJ2-7; D remains unclear. With 0 bases removed from V and 2 bases from J, the gap between germline ends came to 8 bases. CDR3 length: 14 residues. Germline lookup yields CDR1 LNHDA and CDR2 SQIVND (reference sequence). The CDR3 sequence is CASSIDLGTYEQYF. The CDR3 nucleotides read TGTGCCAGTAGTATAGATCTAGGAACCTACGAGCAGTACTTC.

The V and J genes are TRBV27 and TRBJ2-1, with 7 bases aligning to TRBD2. V lost 6 bases and J lost 4; bases outside the gene matches: 9. There are 15 residues in the CDR3. In germline, CDR1 is MNHEY, CDR2 SMNVEV (reference sequence). This CDR3 is CASRVSLAAYNEQFF. The CDR3 DNA follows: TGTGCCAGCAGAGTGAGCCTAGCGGCATACAATGAGCAGTTCTTC.